These T cell receptor beta chains were read from a single sample in a study of blood T cell repertoires in COVID-19. The protocol was immunoSEQ multiplex PCR, while the TCRdb copy is restricted to in-frame clones and leaves out a portion. This table has approximately 140,000 clones, roughly 80% appearing once. The specimen sequenced was peripheral blood. These receptors were obtained from a man between 65 and 79 years old with acute or convalescent COVID-19. The CDR3 runs from the conserved cysteine through the conserved F or W. A D gene is named only where the DNA matches it firmly. Not all rows give a size; the values are once, few, many and, for expanded clones, a class.

V gene: TRBV7-8; J gene: TRBJ2-6; clone size: .; D gene: .; CDR3 protein: CASSLAGGSGANVLTF; CDR3 DNA: TGTGCCAGCTCCCTAGCTGGCGGCTCTGGGGCCAACGTCCTGACTTTC
V gene: TRBV28; J gene: TRBJ1-4; clone size: .; D gene: .; CDR3 protein: CASSLRLEKLFF; CDR3 DNA: TGTGCCAGCAGCTTGAGATTAGAAAAACTGTTTTTT
V gene: TRBV3-1/TRBV3-2; J gene: TRBJ1-3; clone size: .; D gene: .; CDR3 protein: CASSPTGSSGNTIYF; CDR3 DNA: TGTGCCAGCAGCCCAACTGGGAGCTCTGGAAACACCATATATTTT
V gene: TRBV7-3; J gene: TRBJ2-2; clone size: .; D gene: TRBD2; CDR3 protein: CASSPRTSEPGELFF; CDR3 DNA: TGTGCCAGCAGCCCCAGGACTAGCGAGCCCGGGGAGCTGTTTTTT
V gene: TRBV18; J gene: TRBJ2-7; clone size: .; D gene: .; CDR3 protein: CASSPPRAGVEQYF; CDR3 DNA: TGTGCCAGCTCACCACCGAGGGCAGGGGTTGAGCAGTACTTC
V gene: TRBV4-2; J gene: TRBJ2-3; clone size: .; D gene: .; CDR3 protein: CASSQAVLSTDTQYF; CDR3 DNA: TGTGCCAGCAGCCAGGCGGTGCTTAGCACAGATACGCAGTATTTT
V gene: TRBV30; J gene: TRBJ1-1; clone size: .; D gene: TRBD1; CDR3 protein: CAWSTGGWTEAFF; CDR3 DNA: TGTGCCTGGAGTACAGGGGGATGGACTGAAGCTTTCTTT
V gene: TRBV19; J gene: TRBJ2-3; clone size: once; D gene: .; CDR3 protein: CASSSGVGQYF; CDR3 DNA: TGTGCCAGTAGTTCGGGAGTGGGGCAGTATTTT
V gene: TRBV28; J gene: TRBJ1-2; clone size: .; D gene: .; CDR3 protein: CASSLGGGRGGYTF; CDR3 DNA: TGTGCCAGCAGTTTAGGCGGGGGCCGTGGTGGCTACACCTTC
V gene: TRBV5-4; J gene: TRBJ2-1; clone size: .; D gene: .; CDR3 protein: CASSSQGGYNEQFF; CDR3 DNA: TGTGCCAGCAGCAGCCAGGGGGGCTACAATGAGCAGTTCTTC
V gene: TRBV28; J gene: TRBJ1-2; clone size: .; D gene: TRBD1; CDR3 protein: CASSLGQGNYGYTF; CDR3 DNA: TGTGCCAGCAGTTTGGGACAGGGGAACTATGGCTACACCTTC
V gene: TRBV18; J gene: TRBJ1-4; clone size: .; D gene: .; CDR3 protein: CASSPTGSKGEKLFF; CDR3 DNA: TGTGCCAGCTCACCTACAGGCTCTAAGGGTGAAAAACTGTTTTTT
V gene: TRBV11-3; J gene: TRBJ2-1; clone size: .; D gene: .; CDR3 protein: CASSKDSGSVSYNEQFF; CDR3 DNA: TGTGCCAGCAGCAAGGACAGTGGGAGTGTGTCCTACAATGAGCAGTTCTTC
V gene: TRBV18; J gene: TRBJ1-3; clone size: .; D gene: TRBD1; CDR3 protein: CASSPGGSEGNTIYF; CDR3 DNA: TGTGCCAGCTCGCCAGGGGGCTCGGAGGGAAACACCATATATTTT
V gene: TRBV12-3/TRBV12-4; J gene: TRBJ1-4; clone size: .; D gene: .; CDR3 protein: CASSRVVEKLFF; CDR3 DNA: TGTGCCAGCAGCCGGGTCGTTGAAAAACTGTTTTTT
V gene: TRBV9; J gene: TRBJ2-1; clone size: .; D gene: .; CDR3 protein: CASSTGGDEQFF; CDR3 DNA: TGTGCCAGCAGCACAGGGGGGGACGAGCAGTTCTTC
V gene: TRBV18; J gene: TRBJ1-5; clone size: .; D gene: .; CDR3 protein: CASSPAGDQPQHF; CDR3 DNA: TGTGCCAGCTCACCCGCAGGGGATCAGCCCCAGCATTTT
V gene: TRBV19; J gene: TRBJ1-5; clone size: .; D gene: .; CDR3 protein: CASSGSGGNQPQHF; CDR3 DNA: TGTGCCAGTAGTGGGTCCGGGGGGAATCAGCCCCAGCATTTT
V gene: TRBV19; J gene: TRBJ2-3; clone size: .; D gene: TRBD1; CDR3 protein: CASSPQGAGGADTQYF; CDR3 DNA: TGTGCCAGTAGTCCCCAAGGGGCAGGGGGCGCAGATACGCAGTATTTT
V gene: TRBV24-1; J gene: TRBJ2-3; clone size: .; D gene: TRBD2; CDR3 protein: CATSDLGTSSPDTQYF; CDR3 DNA: TGTGCCACCAGTGACCTAGGGACTAGTTCCCCAGATACGCAGTATTTT